These 10 T cell receptor beta chains originate from one sample sequenced in a study of T cell responses to AZD1222 COVID-19 vaccine. The repertoire was sequenced with immunoSEQ multiplex PCR; TCRdb's copy has only in-frame clones and lacks some. The sample comprises roughly 100,000 clones, 90% to 95% of which are singletons, and about 41% rests with the top ten. The sequenced sample was peripheral blood, obtained on day 0 of AZD1222 vaccination. The source is an adult in good health.

Note on this clone: Relative to the germline gene, one junction end is altered; a read error may explain this. This chain uses TRBV5-8 with TRBJ1-2; 9 nucleotides line up with TRBD1. Germline V CDR1 and CDR2: SGHTS, YDEGEE. This CDR3 is built from 15 residues. CDR3 in DNA: TGTGCCAGCAGCTTGGCCGGGACAGGGAGCTATCGCTACACCTTC. It translates to CASSLAGTGSYRYTF.

This chain uses TRBV7-6 with TRBJ2-1; TRBD1 or TRBD2 may be the D gene (5 bases each). This CDR3 is built from 16 residues. V lost 4 bases and J lost 6, with 19 bases in between. Germline CDR1 reads SGHVS; CDR2 reads FNYEAQ. CDR3 region: CASSYVGTPSVNEQFF. The CDR3, as DNA: TGTGCCAGCAGCTACGTGGGGACCCCCTCCGTCAATGAGCAGTTCTTC.

This chain connects TRBV7-2 to TRBJ2-1; TRBD2 is a possible D gene (5 bases). Germline V CDR1 and CDR2: SGHTA, FQGNSA. The CDR3 has 13 residues. V was trimmed by 3 bases and J by 10 bases, leaving 13 bases between them. The CDR3 DNA is TGTGCCAGCAGCTTCGGGGTCGGCGGAGAGCAGTTCTTC. It encodes CASSFGVGGEQFF.

In its sample, this clone was seen once. CDR3 sequence (DNA): TGTGCCAGCAGCCAACCCGAGGACAGGGGGCAAGAGACCCAGTACTTC. Its protein is CASSQPEDRGQETQYF. The chain couples TRBV3-1 (or the pseudogene TRBV3-2) to TRBJ2-5; 10 bases are a match to TRBD1. The CDR3 is 16 amino acids. J gave up 2 bases and V 2 bases, and 5 bases lay outside the gene matches. Germline-derived CDR1 and CDR2 are LGHDT and YNNKEL (reference sequence).

The chain uses TRBV5-1 and TRBJ1-2; no clear D. The V and J ends lost 0 bases and 10 bases respectively, with 25 bases between them. Germline CDR1 reads SGHRS; CDR2 reads YFSETQ. The CDR3 runs 17 residues. CDR3 nucleotides: TGCGCCAGCAGCTTGGGAAACTCTGGCCCCCTCTATGGCCCCTACACCTTC. It yields the protein CASSLGNSGPLYGPYTF.

V gene TRBV9 combines with J gene TRBJ2-3; possibly TRBD2 for D (6 bases). Trimming removed 4 bases from V and 5 bases from J, with 23 bases in between. This CDR3 comprises 17 residues. CDR1 and CDR2 (germline): SGDLS, YYNGEE. In DNA form, the CDR3 reads TGTGCCAGCAGCTCCGGATACCTATACAATAGCGGAGATACGCAGTATTTT. It translates to CASSSGYLYNSGDTQYF.

V usage is TRBV5-1 and J usage is TRBJ1-5; the D gene is possibly TRBD1 (5 bases). The CDR3 consists of 14 residues. CDR1 SGHRS and CDR2 YFSETQ come from the germline V gene. V was pared by 7 bases and J by 5 bases, with 16 bases between. CDR3 sequence: CASSTGGEDQPQHF. CDR3 DNA: TGCGCCAGCTCCACGGGGGGAGAGGATCAGCCCCAGCATTTT.

The CDR3 sequence is CASSAGTATLGQYF. In DNA, the CDR3 is TGTGCCAGCAGCGCCGGGACAGCGACCCTGGGGCAGTACTTC. V usage is TRBV7-2 and J usage is TRBJ2-7, with 7 bases aligning to TRBD1. The CDR3 runs 14 residues. V shed 5 bases, J shed 9 bases, and the junction held 13 bases outside the gene matches. CDR1 SGHTA and CDR2 FQGNSA come from the germline V gene.

J is TRBJ1-1 and V is TRBV6-6; 8 bases are a match to TRBD1. Germline assignment: CDR1 MNHNY and CDR2 SVGAGI (reference sequence). CDR3 length: 13 amino acids. The V gene end was trimmed by 5 bases and the J gene end by 7 bases; junction bases not matched to a gene: 6. In DNA, the CDR3 is TGTGCCAGCAGTCCAGACAGGGGAAGTGAAGCTTTCTTT. It yields the protein CASSPDRGSEAFF.

This clone came up once. The chain links TRBV11-3 to TRBJ2-7, with D possibly called TRBD1 or TRBD2 (5 bases each). This CDR3 comprises 13 residues. Per germline, CDR1 SGHNT and CDR2 YENEEA. V was cut by 3 bases and J by 2 bases, with 8 bases left in between. The CDR3 nucleotides read TGTGCCAGCAGCTTTGGGACGGCCTACGAGCAGTACTTC. As protein: CASSFGTAYEQYF.